This T cell receptor beta chain came from a study of CD8 T cells in Susac syndrome. Germline assignment: CDR1 LGHDT and CDR2 YNNKEL (reference sequence). The V end lost 4 bases, the J end lost 7 bases, and 8 bases lay between the germline ends. The CDR3 runs 12 residues. It was with random hexamers that roughly 0.45 to 1 ug RNA was reverse transcribed. TCR beta CDR3 was amplified by immunoSEQ multiplex PCR. This amplification extended across 54 Vbeta and 13 Jbeta segments. TCRdb reanalysed the immunoSEQ multiplex PCR reads using MiXCR and keeps one entry per CDR3 protein. The sample records under 200,000 distinct CDR3 sequences, over 85% being singletons. FACS enriched CD8+ TEMRA cells, while bulk CD8+ and CD4+ were negatively isolated.

This chain uses TRBV3-1 with TRBJ2-4, with D hard to call. The sample taken for sequencing was CD4+ T cells from PBMCs. The source of this sequence is a human donor in good health. CDR3 in DNA: TGTGCCAGCAGCCCGGCCCCTAACATTCAGTACTTC. It yields the protein CASSPAPNIQYF.